This T cell receptor beta chain stems from a study of breast tumors, draining lymph nodes, adjacent tissues. General observations from the study: Tumor TCR diversity was below lymph nodes but above nontumor tissue. Compared with basal-like, luminal-like tumors shared significantly more repertoire with nontumor tissue.

TCRdb reprocessed the multiplex PCR reads via MiXCR and lists one record per CDR3 protein. The sample contains some 100,000 distinct CDR3 sequences, about 20% of which appear only once. J was trimmed by 8 bases and V by 3 bases; bases with no gene match: 12. CDR1 is SGDLS, CDR2 YYNGEE, per germline. CDR3 length equals 16 residues. This clonotype was seen ten or more times. Its cognate antigen is unknown. Axillary draining lymph nodes of breast cancer patients supplied the node samples. This chain connects TRBV9 to TRBJ1-4, with 8 bases that match TRBD1. Specimen: axillary lymph node tissue. This receptor was obtained from a female donor with breast cancer. Some clones in this sample may be carry-over from other donors' samples. CDR3 protein: CASSADLQGAGEKLFF. The CDR3 DNA reads as TGTGCCAGCAGCGCGGACCTGCAGGGGGCCGGCGAAAAACTGTTTTTT. Looking up the rest from reference TRBV9 and TRBJ1-4 gives the full variable domain: DSGVTQTPKHLITATGQRVTLRCSPRSGDLSVYWYQQSLDQGLQFLIQYYNGEERAKGNILERFSAQQFPDLHSELNLSSLELGDSALYFCASSADLQGAGEKLFFGSGTQLSVL.